This T cell receptor (beta chain) stems from a study of cytomegalovirus exposure and HLA in healthy donors. Study conclusions and caveats: Sequencing artifact likely explains a cluster of highly shared sequence variants.

Healthy donors of bone marrow made up the group. As for this clone: What it binds is unknown.

The V and J ends lost 6 bases and 2 bases, in that order; junction bases with no gene match: 5. This CDR3 contains 15 residues. CDR1 MNHEY and CDR2 SMNVEV come from the germline V gene (reference sequence). The PCR ran on 60 Vbeta and 13 Jbeta primers. Some clones are missing from TCRdb's copy, which holds only in-frame ones; the method was immunoSEQ multiplex PCR. The table records over 130,000 clones, 61% of them present only once. This TCR derives from a male donor in good health and CMV-seronegative. Sequenced sample: PBMCs. The chain joins TRBV27 to TRBJ1-4, with TRBD1 matching 8 bases. The CDR3 region has the DNA TGTGCCAGCAGGGGACGACAGGGGACTAATGAAAAACTGTTTTTT. Residues: CASRGRQGTNEKLFF.